This TCR beta chain is drawn from a study of T cells in Graves' hyperthyroidism and ophthalmopathy. V shed 2 bases and J shed 5 bases, with 12 bases lying between them. This CDR3 spans 14 amino acids. Per germline, CDR1 SGHTS and CDR2 YDEGEE. Template material for amplifying TCR beta CDR3 regions consisted of RNA transcripts. The TCR CDR3 first-round RT-PCR relied on the HTBI primer set. TCRdb used MiXCR to reprocess the multiplex PCR reads, holding one entry per CDR3 protein. This sample has a few hundred thousand distinct CDR3 sequences; roughly 23% occur once, and the top ten carry roughly 49%. What was sequenced was blood. This chain joins TRBV5-8 and TRBJ2-3; D possibly corresponds to TRBD2 (5 bases). The TCR sequence derives from a woman aged 70 to 79 with Graves' ophthalmopathy. CDR3 sequence: CASSLSRAGDTQYF. The CDR3 nucleotides read TGTGCCAGCAGCTTAAGTCGGGCGGGAGATACGCAGTATTTT.